One TCR beta chain is described in this entry. Its cognate antigen has yet to be identified. Base quality data are lacking; no much larger clone is found one base away. This sample was included in a study of T cells in localized non-small cell lung cancer (dated by TCRdb to 2018 to 2021). For the study in its entirety: Comparing tumors with uninvolved tumor-adjacent lungs, the study looked at the T cell repertoires of approximately 240 patients with early-stage NSCLC. The cohort comprised 200 to 300 treatment-naïve NSCLC patients with resected, localized lung tumors. Of the NSCLC patients, fewer than 150 were male and around 99 were female, and the mean age was approximately 66 years. The investigation overall reported the following: The highest T cell clonality was observed in uninvolved tumor-adjacent lung, where clonality exceeded that of tumor, suggesting that antigenic responses were more focused in uninvolved tumor-adjacent lung. A median of 57 of the top 100 tumor clones were detected in paired uninvolved adjacent lung, and 25 to 35 of these tumor clones were also found among the top 100 clones of the paired uninvolved adjacent lung. Because multi-region tumor sequencing was not performed, intratumor heterogeneity could not be ruled out. Longer overall survival was associated with higher blood T cell density, whereas shorter survival was associated with higher adjacent-lung clonality. Since the design was exploratory, TCR variables were selected using unadjusted p-values with no false-discovery rate correction.

The immunoSEQ Assay was used to sequence TCR beta CDR3 regions from DNA. In the authors' own workflow: To compute T cell density, TCR beta template counts were normalized to usable DNA, which was estimated by amplifying housekeeping genes. Using the preseqR package, richness was estimated by extrapolating to 120,000 templates for tissue samples and 400,000 templates for PBMC samples. Clonality was calculated as one minus Pielou's evenness. To identify tissue-enriched TCRs, differential abundance testing was run on productive amino-acid clonotypes with a minimum total count of 5 and an alpha of 0.1. The Jaccard Index and the Morisita Overlap Index were used to quantify repertoire overlap between compartments. GLIPH grouped TCR beta CDR3s together with public tetramer-defined viral CDR3s, and a viral motif had to include at least three viral sequences and show V-gene enrichment. TCRdb re-hosts the immuneACCESS table, in-frame sequences only. Its copies lack some clones; in the studies checked, an unresolved V gene accounts for under half of them, and the cause for the rest is not known. V and J calls plus clone size are reproduced from that table; the DNA served to infer D and trimming. Within this sample are about 33,000 clones, with about 90% of them counted one time only. The top ten clonotypes cover under 6% of the sample.

At diagnosis, peripheral blood, uninvolved tumor-adjacent lung and tumor were collected and stored as a combination of fresh-frozen and FFPE material. For TCR repertoire profiling, blood samples were analyzed as peripheral blood mononuclear cells. This sequence originates from a man aged 40 to 70 with stage II lung adenocarcinoma. The sample here was PBMCs, taken before any cancer treatment.

The DNA sequence reads TGTGCCAGCAGCGCCCGAAGCGGGAGGCGAGAGACCCAGTACTTC. Its translation is CASSARSGRRETQYF. Recombination linked TRBV9 to TRBJ2-5, with 9 middle bases fitting TRBD2. The germline V gene specifies SGDLS as CDR1 and YYNGEE as CDR2. V ends up 3 bases short and J 4 bases short, with an unmatched junction base count of 7. The CDR3 spans 15 residues, from the cysteine through the phenylalanine. CDR3 DNA is the only sequence kept; it has 45 bases, read in frame from the first base.